This TCR beta chain stems from a study of T-cell memory formation after mild COVID-19. Germline V gene data show CDR1 as GTSNPN and CDR2 as SVGIG (reference sequence). This CDR3 spans 14 amino acids. Trimming stripped 5 bases from V and 3 bases from J, with 14 bases between. There are many counts of this clonotype. TCRdb reprocessed the 5' RACE reads via MiXCR and lists one record per CDR3 protein. The sample lists fewer than 350,000 distinct CDR3 sequences; over 7% were seen once. The sequenced material came from PBMCs or a T cell subset sorted from them (not recorded which). This rearrangement joins TRBV30 to TRBJ2-1, with D perhaps TRBD2 (6 bases). This clonotype originated in a man aged 18 to 29 who had mild COVID-19 (a few samples of this study predate the infection). Cell type and time point are not known. CDR3 residues: CAWATRGRYNEQFF. The DNA for the CDR3 is TGTGCCTGGGCGACTAGGGGCCGCTACAATGAGCAGTTCTTC.